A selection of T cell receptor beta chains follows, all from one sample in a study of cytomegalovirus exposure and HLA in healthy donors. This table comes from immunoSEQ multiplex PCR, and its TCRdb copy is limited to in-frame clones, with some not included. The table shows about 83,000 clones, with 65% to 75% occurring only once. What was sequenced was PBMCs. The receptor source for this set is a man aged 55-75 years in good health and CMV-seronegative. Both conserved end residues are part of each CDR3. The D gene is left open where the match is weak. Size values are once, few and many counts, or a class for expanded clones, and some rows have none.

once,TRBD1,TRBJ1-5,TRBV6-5,TGTGCCAGCAGTACCCCGGACAGGGGTCAGCCCCAGCATTTT,CASSTPDRGQPQHF
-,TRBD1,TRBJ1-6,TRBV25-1,TGTGCCAGCAGTGACCCGGGACAGGGGAATTCACCCCTCCACTTT,CASSDPGQGNSPLHF
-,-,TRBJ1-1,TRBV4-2,TGTGCCAGCAGCCAAGTCGGGGGTACTGAAGCTTTCTTT,CASSQVGGTEAFF
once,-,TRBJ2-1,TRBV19,TGTGCCAGTAGTATAGTTGTTGTGGCAAATGAGCAGTTCTTC,CASSIVVVANEQFF
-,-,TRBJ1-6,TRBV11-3,TGTGCCAGCAGCTTAGATACCAGGGTTCTCTATAATTCACCCCTCCACTTT,CASSLDTRVLYNSPLHF
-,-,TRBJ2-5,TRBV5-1,TGCGCCAGCAGCCAGCCGGGGACCCAGTACTTC,CASSQPGTQYF
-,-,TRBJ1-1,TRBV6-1,TGTGCCAGCAGTGAAGTGGCCGAAGCTTTCTTT,CASSEVAEAFF
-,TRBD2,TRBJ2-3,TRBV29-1,TGCAGCGTTGCGCGTGGAGCGGGGGAGGTCAGGACGCAGTATTTT,CSVARGAGEVRTQYF
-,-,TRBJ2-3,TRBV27,TGTGCCAGCAGGCGGAGCTGGGGGGGCACAGATACGCAGTATTTT,CASRRSWGGTDTQYF
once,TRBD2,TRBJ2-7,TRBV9,TGTGCCAGCAGCGTGGGACTAGCGGGGACCTACGAGCAGTACTTC,CASSVGLAGTYEQYF
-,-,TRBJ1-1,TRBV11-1,TGTGCCAGCAGCTTGGACAGACGGCACACTGAAGCTTTCTTT,CASSLDRRHTEAFF
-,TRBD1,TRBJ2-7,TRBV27,TGTGCCAGCAGCTCTTTTCGGACAGGGGGCATCGACGAGCAGTACTTC,CASSSFRTGGIDEQYF
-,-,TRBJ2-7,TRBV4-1,TGCGCCAGCAGCCAAGATGGGGGGTTTGGGGAGCAGTACTTC,CASSQDGGFGEQYF
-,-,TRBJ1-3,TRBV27,TGTGCCAGCAAAACCGGGGCTGGAAACACCATATATTTT,CASKTGAGNTIYF
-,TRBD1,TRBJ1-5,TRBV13,TGTGCCAGCAGCTTAGTTCAATTCACAGGGGACGATAGCAATCAGCCCCAGCATTTT,CASSLVQFTGDDSNQPQHF
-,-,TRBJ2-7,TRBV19,TGTGCCAGTAGTTGGCGCGGGAACGAGCAGTACTTC,CASSWRGNEQYF
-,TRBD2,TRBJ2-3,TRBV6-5,TGTGCCAGCAGCCCGACTAGCGGAACCACAGATACGCAGTATTTT,CASSPTSGTTDTQYF
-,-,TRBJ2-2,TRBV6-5,TGTGCCAGCAGTTACTCGCCCTATGACACCGGGGAGCTGTTTTTT,CASSYSPYDTGELFF
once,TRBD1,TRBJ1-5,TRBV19,TGTGCCAGTAGCGGCTTTGACAGGGTACCCAACAATCAGCCCCAGCATTTT,CASSGFDRVPNNQPQHF
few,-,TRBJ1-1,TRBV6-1,TGTGCCAGCAGTAAGCGCAGCACTGAAGCTTTCTTT,CASSKRSTEAFF
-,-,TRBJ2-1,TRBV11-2,TGTGCCAGCAGCTTAGAAATTGGGAGCCGGGGGGAGCAGTTCTTC,CASSLEIGSRGEQFF
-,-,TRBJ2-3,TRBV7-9,TGTGCCAGCAGCCCCACGGGACTTGACACAGATACGCAGTATTTT,CASSPTGLDTDTQYF
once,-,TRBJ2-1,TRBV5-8,TGTGGAGGTGGTAGCGGTGAGCAGTTCTTC,CGGGSGEQFF
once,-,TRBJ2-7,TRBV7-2,TGTGCCAGCAGCTTACAGGGTTACGAGCAGTACTTC,CASSLQGYEQYF
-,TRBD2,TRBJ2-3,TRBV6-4,TGTGCCAGCAGTGCGTCTAGCGGGGGCACAGATACGCAGTATTTT,CASSASSGGTDTQYF
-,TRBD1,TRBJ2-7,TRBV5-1,TGCGCCAGCAGCGACCGGGACAGGGGGGCCTACGAGCAGTACTTC,CASSDRDRGAYEQYF
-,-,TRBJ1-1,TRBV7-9,TGTGCCAGCAGCTTGTTGAACGCTAGGGCTAGGAGGGGTACTGAAGCTTTCTTT,CASSLLNARARRGTEAFF
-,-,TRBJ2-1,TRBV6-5,TGTGCCAGCGGTCGACAGGCCTTCTCCTACAATGAGCAGTTCTTC,CASGRQAFSYNEQFF
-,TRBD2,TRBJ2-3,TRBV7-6,TGTGCCAGCAGCCAAATTCTAGCGGGGGGGCCTGTTACGCAGTATTTT,CASSQILAGGPVTQYF
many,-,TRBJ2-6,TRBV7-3,TGTGCCAGCAGCTTAACGGTTGTGGGGGCGGCAGGGGCCAACGTCCTGACTTTC,CASSLTVVGAAGANVLTF
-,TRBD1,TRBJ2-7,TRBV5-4,TGTGCCAGCAGCACCGGGACAGCCTCCTACGAGCAGTACTTC,CASSTGTASYEQYF
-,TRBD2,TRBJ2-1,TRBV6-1,TGTGCCAGCAGTGAAGGTTTTGCGGGACTAGCGGGGCAATACTACAATGAGCAGTTCTTC,CASSEGFAGLAGQYYNEQFF
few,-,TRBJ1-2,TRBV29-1,TGCAGCGTTGAAACGGGAGATCTGGGCTACACCTTC,CSVETGDLGYTF
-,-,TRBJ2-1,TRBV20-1,TGCAGTGCCCGAATAGTCTATGAGCAGTTCTTC,CSARIVYEQFF
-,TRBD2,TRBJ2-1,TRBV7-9,TGTGCCAGCAGCTATCCGGGGGGCTACAATGAGCAGTTCTTC,CASSYPGGYNEQFF
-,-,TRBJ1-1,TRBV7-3,TGTGCCAGCAGCTTTAGGACAGCAGGCACTGAAGCTTTCTTT,CASSFRTAGTEAFF
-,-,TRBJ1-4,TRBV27,TGTGCCAGCAGTCCAATACAGGCAACTAATGAAAAACTGTTTTTT,CASSPIQATNEKLFF
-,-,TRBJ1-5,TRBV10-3,TGTGCCATCAGTGAAAACGGGAGGAAGAGCAATCAGCCCCAGCATTTT,CAISENGRKSNQPQHF
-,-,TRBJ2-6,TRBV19,TGTGCCAGTAGTATAACTCGGGGGATTACTGGGGCCAACGTCCTGACTTTC,CASSITRGITGANVLTF
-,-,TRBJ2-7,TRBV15,TGTGCCACCAGCAGAGCAGGCTCACCGTCCTACGAGCAGTACTTC,CATSRAGSPSYEQYF
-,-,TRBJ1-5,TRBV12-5,TGTGCTAGTGGCCCGGACACCGCGGGGGGGGGAAGCAATCAGCCCCAGCATTTT,CASGPDTAGGGSNQPQHF
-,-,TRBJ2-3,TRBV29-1,TGCAGCGCTGGAGGGGCGGGTCTAGGAGCAGATACGCAGTATTTT,CSAGGAGLGADTQYF
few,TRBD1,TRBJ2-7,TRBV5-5,TGTGCCAGCAGCCAAGGGTTTGGGGACAGTCCCTACGAGCAGTACTTC,CASSQGFGDSPYEQYF
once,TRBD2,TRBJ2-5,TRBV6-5,TGTGCCAGCAGTACCCGGGAGGGGGTGAAAGAGACCCAGTACTTC,CASSTREGVKETQYF
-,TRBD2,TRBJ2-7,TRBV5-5,TGTGCCAGCAGCTTGGGGGTGGCGGGGGGAACCTACGAGCAGTACTTC,CASSLGVAGGTYEQYF
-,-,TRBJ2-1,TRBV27,TGTGCCAGCAGTTTCGCCAGTGGTGAGCAGTTCTTC,CASSFASGEQFF
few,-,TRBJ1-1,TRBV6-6,TGTGCCAGCAGTTACTCGTTCGAGGAGAACACTGAAGCTTTCTTT,CASSYSFEENTEAFF